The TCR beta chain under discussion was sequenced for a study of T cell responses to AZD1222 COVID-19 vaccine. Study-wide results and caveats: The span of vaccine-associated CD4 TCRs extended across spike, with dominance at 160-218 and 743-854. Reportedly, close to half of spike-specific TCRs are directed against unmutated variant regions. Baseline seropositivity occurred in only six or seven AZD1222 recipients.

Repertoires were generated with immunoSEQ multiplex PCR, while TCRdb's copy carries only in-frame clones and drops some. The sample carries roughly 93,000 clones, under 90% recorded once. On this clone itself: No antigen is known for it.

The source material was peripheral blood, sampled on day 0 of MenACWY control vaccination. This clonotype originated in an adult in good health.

The CDR3 DNA is TGCGCCAGCCGCCCAGGGACAGATAATTCACCCCTCCACTTT. It is translated as CASRPGTDNSPLHF. The rearrangement joins TRBV10-2 to TRBJ1-6, with 7 nucleotides matching TRBD1. Germline loops: CDR1 WSHSY, CDR2 SAAADI. The CDR3 spans 14 residues. Losses at the gene ends were 8 bases for V and 5 bases for J; bases not matched to a gene: 6.